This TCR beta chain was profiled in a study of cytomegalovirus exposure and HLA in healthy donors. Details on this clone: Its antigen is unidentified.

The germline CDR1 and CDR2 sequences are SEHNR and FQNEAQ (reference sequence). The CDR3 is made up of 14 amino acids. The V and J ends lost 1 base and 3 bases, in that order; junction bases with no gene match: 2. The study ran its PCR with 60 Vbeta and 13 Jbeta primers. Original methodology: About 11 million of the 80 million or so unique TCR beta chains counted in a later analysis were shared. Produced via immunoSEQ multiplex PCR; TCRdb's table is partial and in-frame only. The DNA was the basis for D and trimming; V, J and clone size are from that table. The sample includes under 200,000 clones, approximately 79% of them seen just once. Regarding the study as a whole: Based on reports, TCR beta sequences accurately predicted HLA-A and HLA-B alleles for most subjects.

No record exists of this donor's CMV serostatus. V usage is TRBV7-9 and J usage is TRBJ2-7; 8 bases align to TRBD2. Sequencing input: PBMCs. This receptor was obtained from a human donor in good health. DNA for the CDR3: TGTGCCAGCAGCTTAGTCGGGACTAGCTACGAGCAGTACTTC. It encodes CASSLVGTSYEQYF. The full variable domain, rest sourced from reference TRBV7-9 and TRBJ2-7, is DTGVSQNPRHKITKRGQNVTFRCDPISEHNRLYWYRQTLGQGPEFLTYFQNEAQLEKSRLLSDRFSAERPKGSFSTLEIQRTEQGDSAMYLCASSLVGTSYEQYFGPGTRLTVT.